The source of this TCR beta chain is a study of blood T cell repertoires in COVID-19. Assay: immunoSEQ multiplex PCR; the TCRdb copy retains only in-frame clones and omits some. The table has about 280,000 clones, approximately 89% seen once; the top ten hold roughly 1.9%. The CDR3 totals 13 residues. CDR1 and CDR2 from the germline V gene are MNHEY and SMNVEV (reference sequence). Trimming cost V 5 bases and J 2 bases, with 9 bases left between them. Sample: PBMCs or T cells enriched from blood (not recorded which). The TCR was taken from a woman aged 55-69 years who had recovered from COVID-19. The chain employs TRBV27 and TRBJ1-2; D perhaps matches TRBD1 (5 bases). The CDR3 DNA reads TGTGCCAGCAGTGGGAGGGGAAACTATGGCTACACCTTC. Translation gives CASSGRGNYGYTF.